Sequencing of this T cell receptor (beta chain) was carried out in a study of OX40 agonist ivuxolimab in advanced cancers. As for the study in general: Patients received intravenous ivuxolimab every 2 weeks at 0.01 to 10 mg/kg.

In regard to this clone: Its antigen remains unidentified.

Trimming removed 3 bases from V and 3 bases from J; junction bases left unmatched: 10. The CDR3 is 16 amino acids. Germline CDR1 is LGHNA and CDR2 is YNFKEQ. Systemic immunosuppression or autoimmune disease history was grounds to exclude patients. Study-level points and caveats: Compared with others, partial responders at 0.1-3.0 mg/kg displayed clonal expansion among the lowest. The study found that CD8+ T cells averaged more expanded clones than CD4+.

Repertoires were generated with immunoSEQ multiplex PCR, while TCRdb's copy carries only in-frame clones and drops some. The sample has tens of thousands of clones; roughly 87% are singletons. The sequence was obtained from an adult with an advanced solid tumor such as melanoma, head and neck, liver or kidney cancer. The sample was CD4+ or CD8+ T cells sorted from blood, taken in a trial of the OX40 agonist ivuxolimab. V gene TRBV4-2 combines with J gene TRBJ1-2; 7 positions agree with TRBD1. The chain's CDR3 is CASSQGVKGADYGYTF. The CDR3 DNA follows: TGTGCCAGCAGCCAGGGTGTGAAGGGGGCTGACTATGGCTACACCTTC.